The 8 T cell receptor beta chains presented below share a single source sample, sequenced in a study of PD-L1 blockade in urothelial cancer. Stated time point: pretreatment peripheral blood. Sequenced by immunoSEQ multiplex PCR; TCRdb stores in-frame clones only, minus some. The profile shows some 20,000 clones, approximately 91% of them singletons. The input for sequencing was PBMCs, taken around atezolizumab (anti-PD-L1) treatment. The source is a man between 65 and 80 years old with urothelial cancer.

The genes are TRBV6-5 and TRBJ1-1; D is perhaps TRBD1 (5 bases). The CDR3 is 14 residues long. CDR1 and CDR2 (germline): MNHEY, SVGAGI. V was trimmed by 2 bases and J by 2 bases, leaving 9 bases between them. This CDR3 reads CASSYHGQNTEAFF. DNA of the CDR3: TGTGCCAGCAGTTACCACGGACAAAACACTGAAGCTTTCTTT.

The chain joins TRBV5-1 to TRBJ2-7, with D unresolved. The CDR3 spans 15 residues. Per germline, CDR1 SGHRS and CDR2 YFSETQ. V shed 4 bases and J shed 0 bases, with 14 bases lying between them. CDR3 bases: TGCGCCAGCAGCCCTGGATGGGCCACCTCCTACGAGCAGTACTTC. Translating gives CASSPGWATSYEQYF.

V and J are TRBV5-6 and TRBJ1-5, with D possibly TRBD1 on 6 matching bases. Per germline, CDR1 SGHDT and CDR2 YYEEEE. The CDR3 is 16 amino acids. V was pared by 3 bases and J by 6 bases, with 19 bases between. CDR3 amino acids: CASSWGGAGVAQPQHF. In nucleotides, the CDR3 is TGTGCCAGCAGCTGGGGGGGGGCAGGGGTTGCTCAGCCCCAGCATTTT.

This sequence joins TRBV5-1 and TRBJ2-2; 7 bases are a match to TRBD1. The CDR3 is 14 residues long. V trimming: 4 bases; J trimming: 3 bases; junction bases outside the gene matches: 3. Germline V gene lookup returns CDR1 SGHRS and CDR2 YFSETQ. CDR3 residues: CASSGTGDTGELFF. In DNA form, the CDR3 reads TGCGCCAGCAGCGGAACAGGGGACACCGGGGAGCTGTTTTTT. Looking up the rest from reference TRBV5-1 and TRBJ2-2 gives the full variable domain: KAGVTQTPRYLIKTRGQQVTLSCSPISGHRSVSWYQQTPGQGLQFLFEYFSETQRNKGNFPGRFSGRQFSNSRSEMNVSTLELGDSALYLCASSGTGDTGELFFGEGSRLTVL.

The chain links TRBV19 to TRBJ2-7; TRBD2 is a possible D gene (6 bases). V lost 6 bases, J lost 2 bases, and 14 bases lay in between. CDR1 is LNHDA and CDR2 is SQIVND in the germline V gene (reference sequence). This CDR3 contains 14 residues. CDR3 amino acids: CASSRGTSAYEQYF. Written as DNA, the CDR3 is TGTGCCAGTAGCCGCGGGACCTCCGCCTACGAGCAGTACTTC.

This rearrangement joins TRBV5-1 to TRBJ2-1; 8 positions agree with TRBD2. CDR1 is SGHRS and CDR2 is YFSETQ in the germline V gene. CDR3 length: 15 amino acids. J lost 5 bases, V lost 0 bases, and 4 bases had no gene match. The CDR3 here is CASSLAAGANNEQFF. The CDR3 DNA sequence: TGCGCCAGCAGCTTGGCAGCGGGGGCGAACAATGAGCAGTTCTTC.

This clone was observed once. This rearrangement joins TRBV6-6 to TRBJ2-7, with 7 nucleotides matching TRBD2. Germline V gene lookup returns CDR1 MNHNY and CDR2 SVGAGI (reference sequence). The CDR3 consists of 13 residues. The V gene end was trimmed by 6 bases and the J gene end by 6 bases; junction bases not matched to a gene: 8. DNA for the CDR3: TGTGCCAGCAGCCATCCGGGAGGTGCCGAGCAGTACTTC. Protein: CASSHPGGAEQYF.

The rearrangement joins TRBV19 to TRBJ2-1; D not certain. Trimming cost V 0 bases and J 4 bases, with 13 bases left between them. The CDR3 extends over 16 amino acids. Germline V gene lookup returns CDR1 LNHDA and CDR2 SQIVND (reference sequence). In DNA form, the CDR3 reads TGTGCCAGTAGTATAGAGGGCAGGTATGTTTACAATGAGCAGTTCTTC. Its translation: CASSIEGRYVYNEQFF.